A selection of T cell receptor beta chains follows, all from one sample in a study of CDR3 diversity in severe acne. Each CDR3 protein is one row after TCRdb ran MiXCR on the PCR reads. The repertoire holds roughly 79,000 distinct CDR3 sequences, roughly 49% seen once, with more than 9% in the top ten. Material: blood. The receptors here all came from a male donor with severe acne vulgaris. Both conserved end residues are part of each CDR3. The order of the fields is D gene, J gene, CDR3 length, clone size, V gene, CDR3 DNA, CDR3 protein. The D gene is left open where the match is weak. Size is stated for part of the rows, as once, few or many counts, or as a class when the clone is expanded.

TRBD1,TRBJ1-2,11,many,TRBV24-1,TGTGCCACCAGTTTACAGGGGGACTACACCTTC,CATSLQGDYTF
-,TRBJ2-7,13,-,TRBV20-1,TGCAGTGCTAGAGGTTGGGTTTCCTACGAGCAGTACTTC,CSARGWVSYEQYF
-,TRBJ1-2,13,-,TRBV5-6,TGTGCCAGCAGCTTGATTGTAAGCAAAGGCTACACCTTC,CASSLIVSKGYTF
-,TRBJ2-5,16,few,TRBV15,TGTGCCACCAGCAGATGGGACGGGAGACAGGGAGAGACCCAGTACTTC,CATSRWDGRQGETQYF
TRBD1,TRBJ2-5,12,-,TRBV6-2/TRBV6-3,TGTGCCATCAGCGACAGGGTAGAGACCCAGTACTTC,CAISDRVETQYF
-,TRBJ1-2,11,few,TRBV30,TGTGTCTCCTCGGACAGCTATGGCTACACCTTC,CVSSDSYGYTF
TRBD1,TRBJ1-1,12,-,TRBV12-3/TRBV12-4,TGTGCCAGCAGTCCAGGGGGCACTGAAGCTTTCTTT,CASSPGGTEAFF
TRBD1,TRBJ1-2,15,-,TRBV10-3,TGTGCCATCAGTGAGACAGGGGGCGCGTCTGGTGGCTACACCTTC,CAISETGGASGGYTF
-,TRBJ1-1,13,many,TRBV5-8,TGTGCCAGCAGCCAGCAGGGTAGCACTGAAGCTTTCTTT,CASSQQGSTEAFF
-,TRBJ2-7,14,-,TRBV27,TGTGCCAGCAGTTTCGACACTAGCTCCTACGAGCAGTACTTC,CASSFDTSSYEQYF
-,TRBJ1-5,13,-,TRBV2,TGTGCCAGCATGAACAGGGAAGGTCAGCCCCAGCATTTT,CASMNREGQPQHF
TRBD1,TRBJ1-1,14,many,TRBV2,TGTGCCAGCAGGGGGACAGGGGGACTTCCTGAAGCTTTCTTT,CASRGTGGLPEAFF
TRBD2,TRBJ2-7,17,-,TRBV15,TGTGCCACCAGCAGAGCGGCGGGACTAGTTTGGGAATACGAGCAGTACTTC,CATSRAAGLVWEYEQYF
TRBD1,TRBJ1-2,15,-,TRBV2,TGTGCCAGCAGTCCTCACAGGGGGCGGGACTATGGCTACACCTTC,CASSPHRGRDYGYTF
-,TRBJ2-1,15,many,TRBV6-5,TGTGCCAGCAGTTCGGTCCCCAACCTTGAGAATGAGCAGTTCTTC,CASSSVPNLENEQFF
TRBD1,TRBJ2-6,16,-,TRBV7-9,TGTGCCAGCAGCCCCGGGACAGGGTCTGGGGCCAACGTCCTGACTTTC,CASSPGTGSGANVLTF
TRBD2,TRBJ2-7,14,-,TRBV10-3,TGTGCCATCAGTGCGACTAGCGGGACCGACGAGCAGTACTTC,CAISATSGTDEQYF
-,TRBJ2-5,17,many,TRBV12-5,TGTGCTAGTGGTTTGGTACCTCGACAGCGCGGGGCCGAGACCCAGTACTTC,CASGLVPRQRGAETQYF
TRBD1,TRBJ2-3,16,many,TRBV29-1,TGCAGCGCACCTGGAGGAAGAGGGGGCGAAACAGATACGCAGTATTTT,CSAPGGRGGETDTQYF
-,TRBJ2-7,12,few,TRBV29-1,TGCAGCGCTGGACAGTCTTTCTACGAGCAGTACTTC,CSAGQSFYEQYF
-,TRBJ2-7,14,-,TRBV20-1,TGCAGTGCTAGAGACAGGGATCGGTCCTACGAGCAGTACTTC,CSARDRDRSYEQYF
-,TRBJ2-2,13,once,TRBV7-6,TGTGCCAGCAGCCGGGACGGGGGCGGGGAGCTGTTTTTT,CASSRDGGGELFF
-,TRBJ2-7,12,-,TRBV29-1,TGCAGCGTTGAACGGCGTCCCTACGGGCAGTACTTC,CSVERRPYGQYF